The subject of this entry is one T cell receptor beta chain. Its antigen is not identified. The CDR3 extends over 19 amino acids. Germline V gene data show CDR1 as SNHLY and CDR2 as FYNNEI. This sample stems from a study of CXCR3-negative and CXCR3-positive naive CD8 T cells. Study-level information: Sequencing gave 120 million to 150 million TRB reads overall, about 1.5 +/- 0.3 million per library.

Study-level results: Higher TRB CDR3 hydrophobicity marked CXCR3-positive naive cells relative to CXCR3-negative naive cells. High diversity, comparable across both naive subsets, contrasted with much lower diversity in memory CD8+ cells.

Libraries were UMI-labeled 5' RACE TRB cDNA. TCRdb derives one entry per CDR3 protein from the 5' RACE reads, leaving out DNA. This sample's table has about 23,000 distinct CDR3 sequences. Naive cells were sorted as CD45RO-, CCR7+, CD27+ and CD95-. The chain is built from TRBV2 and TRBJ2-1; there is no DNA to check the TCRdb D call of TRBD2. The sequence was collected from a human donor in good health. Some clones in this sample may be carry-over from other donors' samples. Sequencing was carried out using naive CXCR3- CD8+ T cells from blood. Noted subset: CD45RO-CCR7+CD27+CD95- naive CD8+ T cells lacking CXCR3 (TNR3-). CDR3 residues: CASIPRERGGISSYNEQFF. Based on the CDR3 plus reference TRBV2 and TRBJ2-1, the full variable domain is EPEVTQTPSHQVTQMGQEVILRCVPISNHLYFYWYRQILGQKVEFLVSFYNNEISEKSEIFDDQFSVERPDGSNFTLKIRSTKLEDSAMYFCASIPRERGGISSYNEQFFGPGTRLTVL.